This T cell receptor beta chain emerged from a study of T cell changes during pregnancy in multiple sclerosis. About this clone: Other DNA sequences within the sample encode an identical CDR3.

Germline-derived CDR1 and CDR2 are MNHEY and SVGAGI. V shed 7 bases, J shed 8 bases, and the junction held 13 bases outside the gene matches. This CDR3 has 14 residues. The protocol was immunoSEQ multiplex PCR, while the TCRdb copy is restricted to in-frame clones and leaves out a portion. The data show some 37,000 clones, around 90% seen once. The genes are TRBV6-5 and TRBJ1-2, with 7 bases fitting TRBD1. This TCR was recovered from a female donor in good health, enrolled as a control in a pregnancy study. The sample was CD4+ T cells from peripheral blood mononuclear cells, taken after pregnancy. CDR3 nucleotide sequence: TGTGCCAGCACCCCAGCGTCGAGGGGGCAAGGCTACACCTTC. It specifies CASTPASRGQGYTF.